Shown below are 6 T cell receptor beta chains from a single sample sequenced in a study of T-cell memory formation after mild COVID-19. MiXCR, applied by TCRdb to the 5' RACE reads, yields one record per CDR3 protein. The repertoire holds approximately 300,000 distinct CDR3 sequences, with roughly 8.2% as singletons. Sample: PBMCs or a T cell subset sorted from them (not recorded which). Source of these receptors: a man aged 18 to 29 who had mild COVID-19 (a few samples of this study predate the infection). Cell type and time point are not known.

V is TRBV18 and J is TRBJ2-3; tentative D call: TRBD2 (5 bases). Germline V lookup: CDR1 KGHSH, CDR2 LQKENI. CDR3 length: 15 residues. V was shortened by 3 bases and J by 3 bases, with 13 bases between the two germline ends. CDR3 residues: CASSPDYLLTDTQYF. The CDR3 nucleotides read TGTGCCAGCTCACCTGACTATCTCTTAACAGATACGCAGTATTTT.

This chain joins TRBV15 and TRBJ2-3; D might be TRBD2 (6 bases). The CDR3 has 16 residues. The germline gives CDR1 LNHNV, CDR2 YYDKDF (reference sequence). V lost 5 bases and J lost 2, with 17 bases in between. The CDR3 protein is CATSGLRGKTTDTQYF. The CDR3 DNA follows: TGTGCCACCAGCGGCCTCCGGGGGAAAACCACAGATACGCAGTATTTT.

The gene calls are TRBV7-2 and TRBJ2-3; TRBD2 matches at 12 bases. The ends lost 6 bases at V and 6 bases at J; junction bases unmatched: 7. The CDR3 contains 15 residues. Germline lookup yields CDR1 SGHTA and CDR2 FQGNSA. The CDR3, as DNA: TGTGCCAGCAGTTCCCCTAGCGGGGGGGAGGATACGCAGTATTTT. As protein: CASSSPSGGEDTQYF.

V is TRBV10-3 and J is TRBJ2-5; weak D call: TRBD1 (5 bases). The CDR3 sequence is 14 residues long. Between the trimmed V and J ends, which lost 5 bases and 5 bases, there was a span of 15 bases. The V gene's germline CDR1 is ENHRY and CDR2 SYGVKD. The CDR3 DNA sequence: TGTGCCATCAGTAGTCTCGGCCCAGGGGAGACCCAGTACTTC. Its translation is CAISSLGPGETQYF.

This chain links TRBV18 with TRBJ1-2; weak D call: TRBD1 (5 bases). With 3 bases removed from V and 8 bases from J, the gap between germline ends came to 19 bases. Germline V gene data show CDR1 as KGHSH and CDR2 as LQKENI. The CDR3 covers 15 residues. The CDR3 bases are TGTGCCAGCTCACCGCGGGGCGCTGGGGTCGGCGGCTACACCTTC. This gives the protein CASSPRGAGVGGYTF.

This clonotype was detected only a few times. The CDR3 reads CASSSGTLRGDTQYF. The DNA of the CDR3 is TGTGCCAGCAGCTCGGGGACCCTAAGAGGAGATACGCAGTATTTT. The chain is built from TRBV11-1 and TRBJ2-3; the D gene could be TRBD1 or TRBD2 (5 bases each). CDR1 SGHAT and CDR2 FQDESV come from the germline V gene (reference sequence). This CDR3 has 15 residues. Trimming pared 4 bases from V and 5 bases from J, leaving 16 bases between.